These 31 T cell receptor beta chains were sequenced from one sample in a study of post-analysis software for immune sequencing data. Antigen specificity for these receptors is unknown. General study findings and limits: Four to six TRBV segments, including TRBV5-6, TRBV5-1 and TRBV20-1, were more frequent in patients than controls.

TCR beta cDNA libraries included unique molecular identifiers. Each CDR3 protein is one row after TCRdb ran MiXCR on the PCR reads. The table records around 200,000 distinct CDR3 sequences, roughly 28% of them present only once. Material for sequencing was blood. Source of these receptors: a girl aged 2 to 17 with multiple sclerosis.

This clonotype was seen repeatedly, ten times or more. This chain links TRBV10-1 with TRBJ1-2, with no clear D. The CDR3 is 14 residues long. The germline gives CDR1 WNHNN, CDR2 SYGVQD (reference sequence). V was cut by 0 bases and J by 9 bases, with 14 bases left in between. The CDR3 reads CASSESIRPRRYTF. DNA for the CDR3: TGCGCCAGCAGTGAGTCGATCCGGCCCCGGCGCTACACCTTC.

This clonotype was found a few times. The rearrangement joins TRBV20-1 to TRBJ1-2; 10 nucleotides match TRBD1. V lost 8 bases, J lost 7 bases, and 10 bases stayed unmatched. The CDR3 runs to 13 residues. Germline V gene lookup returns CDR1 DFQATT and CDR2 SNEGSKA (reference sequence). The CDR3 bases are TGCAGTTCGGGACAGGGGCTACTATTTGGCTACACCTTC. This gives the protein CSSGQGLLFGYTF.

On this clonotype itself: This may be a read error: a much more frequent sequence differs by one nucleotide. This chain joins TRBV29-1 and TRBJ2-5, with unresolved D. Germline V gene data show CDR1 as SQVTM and CDR2 as ANQGSEA. The CDR3 runs 11 residues. V gave up 6 bases and J gave up 11 bases, with 16 bases separating them. The CDR3 nucleotides read TGCAGCGTCTTAGACACCCATGAGCAGTACTTC. Protein product: CSVLDTHEQYF.

This clonotype was counted only a few times. This chain uses TRBV5-1 with TRBJ2-4; D is perhaps TRBD1 (5 bases). V lost 4 bases to trimming and J lost 0 bases, with 11 bases between them. CDR3 size: 15 residues. Germline CDR1 is SGHRS and CDR2 is YFSETQ. CDR3 protein: CASSPRDLAKNIQYF. The CDR3 DNA reads as TGCGCCAGCAGCCCCAGGGATTTAGCCAAAAACATTCAGTACTTC.

Only one count was recorded for this clonotype. The J gene is TRBJ2-5, the V gene TRBV4-2, with 9 bases that match TRBD2. CDR3 length: 17 amino acids. Germline values: CDR1 LGHNA, CDR2 YNFKEQ. V dropped 4 bases and J dropped 2; count of bases not matched to a gene: 11. The CDR3 DNA reads as TGTGCCAGCAGCCGTTCCCATGGGGCGGGGGGGCAAGAGACCCAGTACTTC. Protein: CASSRSHGAGGQETQYF.

This clonotype was recorded a few times. The chain links TRBV18 to TRBJ1-6; D is uncertain. CDR3 length: 13 residues. Trimming removed 8 bases at V and 13 bases at J, with 18 bases between. Germline V gene data show CDR1 as KGHSH and CDR2 as LQKENI. The CDR3 sequence is CASTLAASPPLHF. In DNA form, the CDR3 reads TGTGCCAGCACACTGGCCGCATCTCCCCCCCTCCACTTT.

Concerning this clonotype: A read error is possible here, since a much larger clone lies one base away. This rearrangement joins TRBV6-5 to TRBJ2-5; D call uncertain. Matching the DNA end better, TRBJ2-7 makes the J call doubtful. CDR1 MNHEY and CDR2 SVGAGI come from the germline V gene. This CDR3 has 12 residues. CDR3: CASSYNDYEQYF. The CDR3 DNA follows: TGTGCCAGCAGTTATAACGACTACGAGCAGTACTTC.

The chain combines TRBV3-1 with TRBJ2-3, with D maybe TRBD2 (5 bases). This CDR3 has 14 amino acids. V lost 2 bases and J 10 bases, leaving 16 bases between the germline ends. Germline V CDR1 and CDR2: LGHDT, YNNKEL (reference sequence). The CDR3 loop reads CASSQFIGRGPQYF. CDR3 coding DNA: TGTGCCAGCAGCCAATTCATCGGCCGGGGTCCGCAGTATTTT.

This clonotype was observed at least ten times. This chain joins TRBV20-1 and TRBJ2-3; D not certain. This CDR3 is 11 amino acids long. Germline V gene lookup returns CDR1 DFQATT and CDR2 SNEGSKA (reference sequence). V was pared by 7 bases and J by 8 bases, with 13 bases between. The DNA for the CDR3 is TGCAGTGGAGCCGGGCTTGGTACGCAGTATTTT. This translates into CSGAGLGTQYF.

This clonotype came up a few times. The chain recombines TRBV5-1 with TRBJ2-2; D ambiguous. CDR1 and CDR2 (germline): SGHRS, YFSETQ. This CDR3 is built from 14 residues. Trimming took 4 bases from V and 4 from J, leaving 11 bases between them. CDR3 nucleotide sequence: TGCGCCAGCAGCCCGACTGCTGTCACCGGGGAGCTGTTTTTT. It is translated as CASSPTAVTGELFF.

This clonotype was recorded only once. J is TRBJ2-2 and V is TRBV28; 11 positions agree with TRBD2. V was pared by 2 bases and J by 1 base, with 3 bases of the junction left unmatched. Per germline, CDR1 MDHEN and CDR2 SYDVKM. This CDR3 contains 17 residues. Written as DNA, the CDR3 is TGTGCCAGCAGTTTAAGACTAGCGGGATGGAACACCGGGGAGCTGTTTTTT. It codes for CASSLRLAGWNTGELFF.

Only a few counts were recorded for this clonotype. The J gene is TRBJ1-1, the V gene TRBV20-1; no clear D. V lost 5 bases, J lost 0 bases, and 4 bases lay in between. Germline CDR1 and CDR2: DFQATT and SNEGSKA (reference sequence). CDR3 size: 11 residues. Here the CDR3 DNA reads TGCAGTGCTGTGTTGAACACTGAAGCTTTCTTT. This codes for CSAVLNTEAFF.

This clonotype showed up just a few times. This may stem from a read error, because a much larger clone lies one nucleotide away. The rearrangement joins TRBV27 to TRBJ2-1; 7 bases are shared with TRBD1. The CDR3 length is 15 residues. CDR1 is MNHEY, CDR2 SMNVEV, per germline (reference sequence). Losses at the gene ends were 6 bases for V and 1 base for J; bases not matched to a gene: 6. This CDR3 is CASSQTGRSYNEQFF. CDR3 bases: TGTGCCAGCAGCCAGACAGGGCGATCCTACAATGAGCAGTTCTTC.

This chain uses TRBV5-5 with TRBJ2-7; TRBD1 might be the D (5 bases). Germline values: CDR1 SGHKS, CDR2 YYEKEE (reference sequence). Between the trimmed V and J ends, which lost 2 bases and 3 bases, there was a span of 12 bases. The length of the CDR3 is 14 residues. CDR3 sequence: CASSLDSYNYEQYF. CDR3 nucleotide sequence: TGTGCCAGCAGCTTAGACAGCTATAACTACGAGCAGTACTTC. The whole variable domain, filled in from reference TRBV5-5 and TRBJ2-7, reads DAGVTQSPTHLIKTRGQQVTLRCSPISGHKSVSWYQQVLGQGPQFIFQYYEKEERGRGNFPDRFSARQFPNYSSELNVNALLLGDSALYLCASSLDSYNYEQYFGPGTRLTVT.

As regards this clonotype: A read error may produce the germline difference seen at one junction end. The chain's CDR3 is CASSRRRYGCTF. The CDR3 coding sequence is TGTGCCAGCAGTCGAAGGCGGTATGGCTGCACCTTC. The chain carries TRBV7-2 and TRBJ1-2; no clear D gene. In germline, CDR1 is SGHTA, CDR2 FQGNSA. The CDR3 covers 12 residues.

V usage is TRBV7-9 and J usage is TRBJ2-5, with TRBD1 as a possible D gene (5 bases). This CDR3 is 15 amino acids long. Trimming shortened V by 5 bases and J by 5 bases, and 18 bases separated the two germline ends. Germline CDR1 reads SEHNR; CDR2 reads FQNEAQ (reference sequence). The CDR3 DNA sequence: TGTGCCAGCAGCCCCAGGGTCTTTAGAAGGGAGACCCAGTACTTC. It is translated as CASSPRVFRRETQYF.

In this sample, this clonotype turned up a few times. The junction departs from germline at one end; a sequencing error may be responsible. The chain's CDR3 is CGAKSGASTDTQYF. CDR3 DNA: TGCGGTGCTAAATCCGGGGCGAGCACAGATACGCAGTATTTT. The V gene is TRBV20-1, the J gene TRBJ2-3; the D gene could be TRBD1 or TRBD2 (5 bases each). This CDR3 has 14 amino acids. Germline V gene lookup returns CDR1 DFQATT and CDR2 SNEGSKA (reference sequence).

This clonotype was picked up a small number of times. V and J are TRBV6-4 and TRBJ2-6; possible D gene TRBD1, 5 bases. This CDR3 is built from 17 residues. V lost 2 bases to trimming and J lost 6 bases, with 17 bases between them. Germline V gene data show CDR1 as MRHNA and CDR2 as SNTAGT. CDR3 DNA: TGTGCCAGCAGTGACAAAGAAGGGGTGTCCGAGGCCAACGTCCTGACTTTC. This codes for CASSDKEGVSEANVLTF.

This clonotype was seen at least ten times. The chain carries TRBV5-1 and TRBJ2-7; 9 bases fit TRBD1. V lost 5 bases, J lost 5 bases, and 11 bases stayed unmatched. The CDR3 consists of 15 residues. Germline loops: CDR1 SGHRS, CDR2 YFSETQ. CDR3 region: CASSPMGQGRHEQYF. CDR3 coding DNA: TGCGCCAGCAGTCCGATGGGACAGGGTCGCCACGAGCAGTACTTC.

This clonotype was seen at least ten times. This sequence joins TRBV28 and TRBJ2-7, with 13 nucleotides matching TRBD2. The germline V gene has CDR1 MDHEN and CDR2 SYDVKM. The CDR3 runs 15 residues. J lost 4 bases, V lost 2 bases, and 2 bases had no gene match. CDR3: CASSLVTSGRYEQYF. The CDR3 nucleotides read TGTGCCAGCAGTTTAGTGACTAGCGGGAGGTACGAGCAGTACTTC.

Regarding this clonotype: A much larger clone lies one base from this, so it may be a read error. J is TRBJ2-5 and V is TRBV20-1; D perhaps matches TRBD2 (5 bases). The CDR3 is made up of 15 amino acids. Germline V CDR1 and CDR2: DFQATT, SNEGSKA (reference sequence). V gave up 2 bases and J gave up 11 bases, with 24 bases separating them. In nucleotides, the CDR3 is TGCAGTGCTAGACCCGGGATAAGCTCCTACAATGAGCAGTACTTC. Protein sequence: CSARPGISSYNEQYF.

This clonotype turned up a few times. The V call is TRBV15, the J call TRBJ1-5, with TRBD1 identical over 7 bases. CDR3 length: 16 residues. CDR1 LNHNV and CDR2 YYDKDF come from the germline V gene (reference sequence). The junction had 9 bases not matched to a gene; V was cut back by 2 bases and J by 5 bases. DNA for the CDR3: TGTGCCACCAGCAGAAAGTCTTGGACAGGCGATCAGCCCCAGCATTTT. This gives the protein CATSRKSWTGDQPQHF.

This clonotype was seen a handful of times. The chain couples TRBV5-1 to TRBJ1-1; D is ambiguous. CDR3 length: 14 residues. V was trimmed by 2 bases and J by 1 base, leaving 9 bases between them. Germline CDR1 reads SGHRS; CDR2 reads YFSETQ. In DNA, the CDR3 is TGCGCCAGCAGCTTCGAGGGTTGGAACACTGAAGCTTTCTTT. It specifies CASSFEGWNTEAFF.

Of note for this clonotype: A read error may produce the germline difference seen at one junction end. The chain couples TRBV7-6 to TRBJ1-6; perhaps TRBD1 as D (5 bases). Germline CDR1 SGHVS, CDR2 FNYEAQ. The CDR3 runs 14 residues. The CDR3: CASATRDRYSALHF. As DNA, the CDR3 is TGTGCCAGCGCGACCCGGGACCGATATTCAGCCCTCCACTTT.

This clonotype was detected a few times. The chain uses TRBV12-3 or TRBV12-4 and TRBJ2-3, with 7 positions matching TRBD1. The CDR3 covers 15 residues. The trim removed 4 bases at V and 2 bases at J, leaving 6 bases unmatched. The CDR3 nucleotides read TGTGCCAGCAGTTCCGGGACAGTCGACACAGATACGCAGTATTTT. This gives the protein CASSSGTVDTDTQYF.

The CDR3 bases are TGCAGTGCTAGAGGGGGCCTAGCGGGGACCACAGATACGCAGTATTTT. Its translation is CSARGGLAGTTDTQYF. The chain employs TRBV20-1 and TRBJ2-3; 9 bases are a match to TRBD2. Germline trimming cut 1 base from V and 2 bases from J; bases unmatched to any gene: 7. Germline V CDR1 and CDR2: DFQATT, SNEGSKA (reference sequence). CDR3 size: 16 residues.

The J gene is TRBJ1-1, the V gene TRBV20-1; D is uncertain. The CDR3 runs to 13 residues. Between the trimmed V and J ends, which lost 4 bases and 4 bases, there was a span of 13 bases. Germline V gene data show CDR1 as DFQATT and CDR2 as SNEGSKA (reference sequence). CDR3 sequence: CSAIVRGGTEAFF. The CDR3 DNA follows: TGCAGTGCTATAGTGCGGGGAGGCACTGAAGCTTTCTTT.

This clonotype was found many times. The V and J genes are TRBV7-9 and TRBJ2-7; D gene ambiguous. The CDR3 loop spans 11 amino acids. Germline CDR1 reads SEHNR; CDR2 reads FQNEAQ (reference sequence). The ends were cut back, 5 bases at V and 5 bases at J, with 7 bases in the middle. The CDR3 DNA reads TGTGCCAGCAGCGGATTCGACGAGCAGTACTTC. This codes for CASSGFDEQYF.

This clonotype was detected ten times or more. This chain uses TRBV28 with TRBJ2-1; TRBD2 aligns across 9 bases. The CDR3 runs 15 residues. V shed 1 base, J shed 7 bases, and the junction held 5 bases outside the gene matches. Germline CDR1 and CDR2: MDHEN and SYDVKM. The CDR3 nucleotides are TGTGCCAGCAGTTTATTAGCGGGAGTGTATAATGAGCAGTTCTTC. Protein sequence: CASSLLAGVYNEQFF.

The genes are TRBV5-1 and TRBJ2-3, with 11 bases aligning to TRBD2. Germline V lookup: CDR1 SGHRS, CDR2 YFSETQ. The V segment lost 0 bases and the J segment 1 base; nucleotides outside the gene matches: 4. The CDR3 length is 17 residues. Here the CDR3 DNA reads TGCGCCAGCAGCTTGGCAACTAGCGGGGGCGGCACAGATACGCAGTATTTT. This codes for CASSLATSGGGTDTQYF.

The J gene is TRBJ2-7, the V gene TRBV5-1, with 14 bases matching TRBD2. This CDR3 is 16 amino acids long. Germline V gene lookup returns CDR1 SGHRS and CDR2 YFSETQ. V was clipped by 5 bases and J by 3 bases; unmatched bases: 7. Here the CDR3 DNA reads TGCGCCAGCAGGTCGGGACTAGCGGGAGTAGGCTACGAGCAGTACTTC. Translated: CASRSGLAGVGYEQYF.